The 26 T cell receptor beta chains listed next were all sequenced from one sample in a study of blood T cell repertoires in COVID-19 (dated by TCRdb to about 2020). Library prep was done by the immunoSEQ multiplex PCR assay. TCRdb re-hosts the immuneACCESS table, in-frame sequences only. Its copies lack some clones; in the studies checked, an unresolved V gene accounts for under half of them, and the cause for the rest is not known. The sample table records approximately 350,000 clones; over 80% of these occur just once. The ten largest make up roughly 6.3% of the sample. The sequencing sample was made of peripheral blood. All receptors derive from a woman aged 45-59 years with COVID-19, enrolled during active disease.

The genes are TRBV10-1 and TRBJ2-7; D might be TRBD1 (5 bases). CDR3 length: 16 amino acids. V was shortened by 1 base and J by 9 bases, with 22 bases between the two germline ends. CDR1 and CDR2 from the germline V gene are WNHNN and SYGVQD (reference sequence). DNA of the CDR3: TGCGCCAGCAGTGAGTACCAGGGTACTCCCCCTATGGGGCAGTACTTC. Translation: CASSEYQGTPPMGQYF.

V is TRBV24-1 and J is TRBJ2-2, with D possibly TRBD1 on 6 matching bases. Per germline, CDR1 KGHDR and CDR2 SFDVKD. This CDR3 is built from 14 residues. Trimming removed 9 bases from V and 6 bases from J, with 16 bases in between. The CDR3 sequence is CATQGQGYPGELFF. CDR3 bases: TGTGCCACCCAGGGGCAGGGTTATCCCGGGGAGCTGTTTTTT.

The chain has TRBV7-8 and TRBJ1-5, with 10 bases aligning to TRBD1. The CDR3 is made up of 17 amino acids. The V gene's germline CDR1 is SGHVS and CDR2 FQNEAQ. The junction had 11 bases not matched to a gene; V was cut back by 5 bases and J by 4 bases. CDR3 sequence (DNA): TGTGCCAGCAGCGCCAAAGCCGGGACAGGGGTTAATCAGCCCCAGCATTTT. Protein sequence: CASSAKAGTGVNQPQHF.

This chain's CDR3 is CASSPAVNTGELFF. The CDR3 DNA reads TGTGCCAGCTCACCCGCGGTGAACACCGGGGAGCTGTTTTTT. This rearrangement joins TRBV18 to TRBJ2-2, with D unclear. CDR1 is KGHSH and CDR2 is LQKENI in the germline V gene. Trimming took off 3 bases at V and 1 base at J, with 6 bases between the two ends. The CDR3 is 14 amino acids. The full variable domain, in which reference TRBV18 and TRBJ2-2 provide the parts outside the CDR3, is NAGVMQNPRHLVRRRGQEARLRCSPMKGHSHVYWYRQLPEEGLKFMVYLQKENIIDESGMPKERFSAEFPKEGPSILRIQQVVRGDSAAYFCASSPAVNTGELFFGEGSRLTVL.

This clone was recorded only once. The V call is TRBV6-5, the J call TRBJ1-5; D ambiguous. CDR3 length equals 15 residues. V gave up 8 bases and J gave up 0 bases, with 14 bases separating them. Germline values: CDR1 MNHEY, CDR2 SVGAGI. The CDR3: CASRPTGNSNQPQHF. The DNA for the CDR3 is TGTGCCAGCCGACCGACCGGGAATAGCAATCAGCCCCAGCATTTT.

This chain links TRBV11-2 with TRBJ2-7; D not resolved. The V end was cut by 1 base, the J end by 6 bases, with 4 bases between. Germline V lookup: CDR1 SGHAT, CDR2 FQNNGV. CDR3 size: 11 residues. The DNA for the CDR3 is TGTGCCAGCAGCTTAGGTCTCGAGCAGTACTTC. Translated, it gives CASSLGLEQYF.

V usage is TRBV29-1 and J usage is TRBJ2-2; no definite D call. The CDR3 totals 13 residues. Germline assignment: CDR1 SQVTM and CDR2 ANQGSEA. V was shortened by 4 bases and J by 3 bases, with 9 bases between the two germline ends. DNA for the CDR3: TGCAGCGTTGTGAGTCAGGACACCGGGGAGCTGTTTTTT. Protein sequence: CSVVSQDTGELFF.

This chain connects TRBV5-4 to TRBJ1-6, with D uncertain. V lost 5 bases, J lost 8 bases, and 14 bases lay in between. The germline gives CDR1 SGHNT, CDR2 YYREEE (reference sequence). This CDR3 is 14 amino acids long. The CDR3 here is CASRHDNQYSPLHF. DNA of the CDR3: TGTGCCAGCAGACACGACAACCAGTATTCACCCCTCCACTTT.

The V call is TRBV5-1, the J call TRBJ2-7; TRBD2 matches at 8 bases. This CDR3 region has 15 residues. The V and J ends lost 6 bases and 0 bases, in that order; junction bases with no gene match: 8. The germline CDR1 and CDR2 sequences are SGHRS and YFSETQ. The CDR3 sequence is CASKPTSGSSYEQYF. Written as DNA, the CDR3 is TGCGCCAGCAAACCAACAAGCGGGAGCTCCTACGAGCAGTACTTC.

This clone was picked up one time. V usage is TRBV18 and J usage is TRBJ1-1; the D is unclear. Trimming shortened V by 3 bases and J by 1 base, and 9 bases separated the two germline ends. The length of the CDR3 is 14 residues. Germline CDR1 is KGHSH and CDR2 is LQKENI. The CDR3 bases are TGTGCCAGCTCACCCTCCCCAGGGAACACTGAAGCTTTCTTT. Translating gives CASSPSPGNTEAFF.

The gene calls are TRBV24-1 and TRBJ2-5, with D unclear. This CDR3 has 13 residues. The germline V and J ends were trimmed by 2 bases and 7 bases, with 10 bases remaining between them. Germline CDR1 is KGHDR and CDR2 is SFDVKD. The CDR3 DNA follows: TGTGCCACCAGTGATTCCCGGGTGGGGACCCAGTACTTC. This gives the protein CATSDSRVGTQYF.

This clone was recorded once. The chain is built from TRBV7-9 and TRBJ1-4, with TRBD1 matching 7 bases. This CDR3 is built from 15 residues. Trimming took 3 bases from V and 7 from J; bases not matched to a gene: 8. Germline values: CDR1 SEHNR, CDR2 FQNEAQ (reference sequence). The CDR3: CASSLAGTVGEKLFF. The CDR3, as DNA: TGTGCCAGCAGCTTGGCCGGGACAGTAGGTGAAAAACTGTTTTTT.

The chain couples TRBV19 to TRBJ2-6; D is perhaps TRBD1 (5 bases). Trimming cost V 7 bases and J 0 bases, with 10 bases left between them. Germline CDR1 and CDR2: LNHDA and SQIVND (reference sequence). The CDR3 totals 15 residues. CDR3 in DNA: TGTGCCAGTATAGGGGCAGGCTCTGGGGCCAACGTCCTGACTTTC. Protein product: CASIGAGSGANVLTF.

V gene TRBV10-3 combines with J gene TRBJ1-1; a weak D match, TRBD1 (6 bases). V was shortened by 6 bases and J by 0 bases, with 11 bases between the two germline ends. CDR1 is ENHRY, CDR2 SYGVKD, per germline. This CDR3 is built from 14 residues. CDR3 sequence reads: CAIRETGMNTEAFF. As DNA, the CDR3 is TGTGCCATCAGAGAGACAGGAATGAACACTGAAGCTTTCTTT.

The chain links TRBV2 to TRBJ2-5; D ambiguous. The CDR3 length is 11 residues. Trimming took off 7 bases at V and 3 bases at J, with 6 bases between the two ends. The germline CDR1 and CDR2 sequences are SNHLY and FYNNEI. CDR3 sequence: CASKTEETQYF. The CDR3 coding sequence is TGTGCCAGCAAAACAGAAGAGACCCAGTACTTC.

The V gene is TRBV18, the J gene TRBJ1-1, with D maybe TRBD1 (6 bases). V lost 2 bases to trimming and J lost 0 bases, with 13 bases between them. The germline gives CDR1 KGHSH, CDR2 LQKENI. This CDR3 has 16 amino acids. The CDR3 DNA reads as TGTGCCAGCTCACCAAGGGGGTTATCCATGAACACTGAAGCTTTCTTT. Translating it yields CASSPRGLSMNTEAFF.

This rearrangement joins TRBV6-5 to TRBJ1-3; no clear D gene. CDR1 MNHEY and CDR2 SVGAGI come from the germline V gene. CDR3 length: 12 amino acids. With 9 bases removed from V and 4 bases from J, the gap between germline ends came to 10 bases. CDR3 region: CASHNQGNTIYF. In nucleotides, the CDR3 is TGTGCCAGTCATAACCAGGGAAACACCATATATTTT.

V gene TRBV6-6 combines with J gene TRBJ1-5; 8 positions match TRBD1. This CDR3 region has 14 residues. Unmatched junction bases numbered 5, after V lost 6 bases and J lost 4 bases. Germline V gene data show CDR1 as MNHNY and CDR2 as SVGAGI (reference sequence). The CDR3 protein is CASSSGGSNQPQHF. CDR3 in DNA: TGTGCCAGCAGCTCAGGGGGCTCAAATCAGCCCCAGCATTTT.

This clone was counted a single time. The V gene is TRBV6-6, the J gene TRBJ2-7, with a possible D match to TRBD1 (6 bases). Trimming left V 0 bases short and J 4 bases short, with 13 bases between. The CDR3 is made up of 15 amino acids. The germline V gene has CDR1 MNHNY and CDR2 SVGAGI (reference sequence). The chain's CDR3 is CASSYSGTPTYEQYF. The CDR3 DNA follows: TGTGCCAGCAGTTACTCGGGGACACCCACGTACGAGCAGTACTTC.

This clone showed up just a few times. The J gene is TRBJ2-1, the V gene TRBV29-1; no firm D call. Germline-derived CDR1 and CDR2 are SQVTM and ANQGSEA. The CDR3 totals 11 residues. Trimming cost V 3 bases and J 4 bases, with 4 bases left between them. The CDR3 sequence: CSVDPYNEQFF. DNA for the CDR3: TGCAGCGTTGACCCTTACAATGAGCAGTTCTTC.

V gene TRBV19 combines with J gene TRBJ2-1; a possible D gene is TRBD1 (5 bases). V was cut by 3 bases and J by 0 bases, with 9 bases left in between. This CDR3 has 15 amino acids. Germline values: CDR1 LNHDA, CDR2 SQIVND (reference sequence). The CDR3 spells CASSIDSNSYNEQFF. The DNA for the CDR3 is TGTGCCAGTAGTATCGACAGTAACTCCTACAATGAGCAGTTCTTC.

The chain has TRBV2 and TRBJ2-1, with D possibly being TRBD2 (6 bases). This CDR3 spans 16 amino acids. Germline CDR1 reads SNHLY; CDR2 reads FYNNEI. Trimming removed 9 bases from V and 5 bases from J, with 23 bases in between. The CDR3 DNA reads TGTGCCAGTCCGCGGGGAGAACTAGCAGGGAACAATGAGCAGTTCTTC. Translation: CASPRGELAGNNEQFF. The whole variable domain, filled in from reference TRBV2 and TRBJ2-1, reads EPEVTQTPSHQVTQMGQEVILRCVPISNHLYFYWYRQILGQKVEFLVSFYNNEISEKSEIFDDQFSVERPDGSNFTLKIRSTKLEDSAMYFCASPRGELAGNNEQFFGPGTRLTVL.

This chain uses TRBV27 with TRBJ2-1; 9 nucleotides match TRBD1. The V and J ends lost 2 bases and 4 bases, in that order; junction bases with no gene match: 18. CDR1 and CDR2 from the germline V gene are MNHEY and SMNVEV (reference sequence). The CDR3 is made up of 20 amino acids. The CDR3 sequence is CASSLVLGDRDRVGYNEQFF. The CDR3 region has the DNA TGTGCCAGCAGTTTAGTTCTTGGGGACCGGGACAGGGTCGGGTACAATGAGCAGTTCTTC.

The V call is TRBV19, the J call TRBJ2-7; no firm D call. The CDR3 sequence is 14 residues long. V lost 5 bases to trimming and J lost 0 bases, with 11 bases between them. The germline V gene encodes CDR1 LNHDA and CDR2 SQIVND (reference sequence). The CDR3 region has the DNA TGTGCCAGTAGTCTCTTCCGAGGCTCCTACGAGCAGTACTTC. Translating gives CASSLFRGSYEQYF. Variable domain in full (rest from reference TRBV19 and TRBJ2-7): DGGITQSPKYLFRKEGQNVTLSCEQNLNHDAMYWYRQDPGQGLRLIYYSQIVNDFQKGDIAEGYSVSREKKESFPLTVTSAQKNPTAFYLCASSLFRGSYEQYFGPGTRLTVT.

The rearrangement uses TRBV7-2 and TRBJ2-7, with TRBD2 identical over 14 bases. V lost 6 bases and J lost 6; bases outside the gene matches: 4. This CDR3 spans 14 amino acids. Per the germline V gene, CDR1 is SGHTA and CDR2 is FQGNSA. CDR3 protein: CASRTGTSGSEQYF. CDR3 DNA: TGTGCCAGCAGAACCGGGACTAGCGGGAGCGAGCAGTACTTC.

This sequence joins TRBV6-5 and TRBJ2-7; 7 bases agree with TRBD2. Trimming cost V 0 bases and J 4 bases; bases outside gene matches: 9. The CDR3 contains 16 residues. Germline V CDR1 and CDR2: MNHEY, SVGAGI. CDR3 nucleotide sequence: TGTGCCAGCAGTTACTCGATCGCGGGGGACCAATACGAGCAGTACTTC. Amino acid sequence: CASSYSIAGDQYEQYF.